This T cell receptor (beta chain) was sequenced in a study of blood T cell repertoires in COVID-19. Turning to the study itself: PBMCs, B-cell-depleted T cells, or T cells were the source of the cDNA or gDNA that made up the material.

Participant-reported clinical history was the basis for cohort assignment. Either two negative PCRs, clearance, or symptom resolution qualified Cohort 3 donors as recovered. Authors' methods: Amplification of reference gene primers was used by the study to estimate nucleated cell counts. Only in-frame clones appear in the TCRdb table, and some are missing; sequencing was by immunoSEQ multiplex PCR. That table supplies the V and J calls and clone size; D and trimming were determined from the DNA. Of 450,000 to 500,000 clones listed, 70% to 90% are singletons. Looked up from germline, CDR1 is MNHEY and CDR2 is SMNVEV (reference sequence). CDR3 length equals 13 residues. The V segment lost 6 bases and the J segment 9 bases; nucleotides outside the gene matches: 7.

The sequencing input was PBMCs or T cells enriched from blood (not recorded which). The gene calls are TRBV27 and TRBJ2-1; TRBD2 matches at 8 bases. This receptor was obtained from a woman aged 60-75 years who had recovered from COVID-19. CDR3 region: CASSGGAFGEQFF. CDR3 in DNA: TGTGCCAGCAGCGGGGGGGCCTTTGGTGAGCAGTTCTTC.